This TCR beta chain was observed in a study of T cells in Graves' hyperthyroidism and ophthalmopathy. Amplification of TCR beta CDR3 regions was performed using RNA transcripts as template. First-round RT-PCR targeting the TCR CDR3 was performed with the HTBI primer set. MiXCR, applied by TCRdb to the multiplex PCR reads, yields one record per CDR3 protein. The sample consists of hundreds of thousands of distinct CDR3 sequences, 19% of them appearing once. Study-level results: A model of 13 V-J pairs discriminated ophthalmopathy from stable hyperthyroidism. Most expanded thyroid clonotypes above 0.001 also appeared in blood.

In patients aged 18 to 65, hyperthyroidism was newly diagnosed, with duration under 2 months. Fresh peripheral blood, roughly 9.8 ml of it, supplied the PBMCs. This clonotype was detected many times. The antigen is undetermined. The source of this sequence is a woman in her late teens or twenties with Graves' hyperthyroidism. Sequenced: blood.

The CDR3 nucleotides are TGTGCCAGCAGTTACTCGCGGGTTAGCAATCAGCCCCAGCATTTT. Protein sequence: CASSYSRVSNQPQHF. V is TRBV6-5 and J is TRBJ1-5, with D uncertain. The length of the CDR3 is 15 residues. V lost 0 bases and J lost 0, with 6 bases in between. CDR1 and CDR2 from the germline V gene are MNHEY and SVGAGI.